Listed below are T cell receptor beta chains from one sample, sequenced in a study of T-cell reconstitution after alpha-beta-depleted transplantation in children. Using its own MiXCR run on the PCR reads, TCRdb lists one record per CDR3 protein. The sample shows 500,000 to 750,000 distinct CDR3 sequences, roughly 13% of them seen only once. The sequenced sample was PBMCs, mostly from graft donor cells, obtained 360 days after TCRalphabeta/CD19-depleted stem cell transplant. All receptors derive from a male patient younger than 18 who had a stem cell transplant for acute myeloid leukemia, so the T cells may come from the graft donor. Each CDR3 is given with its conserved first and last residue. The D gene is left open where the match is weak. Part of the rows lack a size; the others show once, few, many or a class for expanded clones.

j_gene,abundance,d_gene,v_gene,CDR3nt,CDR3aa
TRBJ2-7,many,.,TRBV29-1,TGCAGCGTCCGAGGGGGCTACGAGCAGTACTTC,CSVRGGYEQYF
TRBJ2-2,.,.,TRBV4-3,TGCGCCAGCAGCCAAGAGAGGCTCCCCGGGGAGCTGTTTTTT,CASSQERLPGELFF
TRBJ2-5,many,TRBD2,TRBV20-1,TGCAGTGCTTCTAGCGGAGGCAGGGACGAGACCCAGTACTTC,CSASSGGRDETQYF
TRBJ2-2,.,.,TRBV7-6,TGTGCCAGCAGCTTAGGTACAAGTTCGAGGGAGCTGTTTTTT,CASSLGTSSRELFF
TRBJ2-1,few,.,TRBV9,TGTGCCAGCAGCGTAGCGTGGGGTCCCCTCCAGGGTGAGCAGTTCTTC,CASSVAWGPLQGEQFF
TRBJ2-3,.,TRBD2,TRBV2,TGTGCCAGCACGGGACTAGCGGGAAGCACAGATACGCAGTATTTT,CASTGLAGSTDTQYF
TRBJ2-7,.,.,TRBV5-1,TGCGCCAGCAGCTTGGGAAGGGACACCACCTACGAGCAGTACTTC,CASSLGRDTTYEQYF
TRBJ2-1,.,TRBD2,TRBV30,TGTGCCTGGAGGGTCTGGACTAGCACCCCTTGGCAGTTCTTC,CAWRVWTSTPWQFF
TRBJ2-3,.,TRBD2,TRBV14,TGTGCCAGCAGCCAAGCTAGCGGGACTACAGATACGCAGTATTTT,CASSQASGTTDTQYF
TRBJ1-5,few,.,TRBV19,TGTGCCAGTAGTCGCGGACAGTATAGCAATCAGCCCCAGCATTTT,CASSRGQYSNQPQHF
TRBJ2-1,few,.,TRBV20-1,TGCAGTGCTGGAGGGGGGGCCTTAACTTACAATGAGCAGTTCTTC,CSAGGGALTYNEQFF
TRBJ2-5,many,TRBD2,TRBV9,TGTGCCAGCAGCGTCGGGTCTAGCGGCGAGACCCAGTACTTC,CASSVGSSGETQYF
TRBJ2-7,many,TRBD2,TRBV10-3,TGTGCCATCAGTGAATCCCCGGGACTAGCGGCTTCCTACGAGCAGTACTTC,CAISESPGLAASYEQYF
TRBJ2-5,.,TRBD2,TRBV5-1,TGCGCCAGCAGCTTTGAGCGGGAGGGCCCGGGGGTACGGATCTACCAAGAGACCCAGTACTTC,CASSFEREGPGVRIYQETQYF
TRBJ2-1,.,.,TRBV3-1,TGTGCCAGCAGCCAAGATCTGGACCAGCCCTACAATGAGCAGTTCTTC,CASSQDLDQPYNEQFF
TRBJ2-7,few,TRBD1,TRBV6-5,TGTGCCAGCAGTTACCAGGGGGTAACCTACGAGCAGTACTTC,CASSYQGVTYEQYF
TRBJ1-1,many,.,TRBV7-6,TGTGCCAGCAGCTTAGCGCAGTGGGAGAACACTGAAGCTTTCTTT,CASSLAQWENTEAFF
TRBJ2-7,few,.,TRBV7-6,TGTGCCAGCAGCGGGCCGGGTTTTTACGAGCAGTACTTC,CASSGPGFYEQYF
TRBJ2-2,.,TRBD2,TRBV20-1,TGCAGTGCTAGAGTACTAGCGGGCACCGGGGAGCTGTTTTTT,CSARVLAGTGELFF
TRBJ2-5,.,.,TRBV7-8,TGTGCCAGCAGCCCCCCCGCCCGGGAGTACCAAGAGACCCAGTACTTC,CASSPPAREYQETQYF
TRBJ2-1,few,.,TRBV5-1,TGCGCCAGCAGCTTCACGGGGGGCGGTCACAATGAGCAGTTCTTC,CASSFTGGGHNEQFF
TRBJ2-3,many,TRBD1,TRBV29-1,TGCAGCGTCCGGGACAGGGGGCGGACAGATACGCAGTATTTT,CSVRDRGRTDTQYF
TRBJ2-7,.,TRBD2,TRBV7-2,TGTGCCAGCAGCTTAGTTGGAGCGGGAGTCTACGAGCAGTACTTC,CASSLVGAGVYEQYF
TRBJ1-2,many,.,TRBV28,TGTGCCAGCAGTTTTCCCCCCCCAGCCTATGGCTACACCTTC,CASSFPPPAYGYTF
TRBJ2-1,many,.,TRBV30,TGTGCCTGGAGTGTACGGGTAGGCGGTCATGAGCAGTTCTTC,CAWSVRVGGHEQFF
TRBJ2-2,few,TRBD2,TRBV7-3,TGTGCCAGCAGCCATGGACTAGCGGGAGTTAACACCGGGGAGCTGTTTTTT,CASSHGLAGVNTGELFF
TRBJ1-2,few,.,TRBV7-9,TGTGCCAGCAGCCCCACAGGTCCCCCGGTCGGCTACACCTTC,CASSPTGPPVGYTF
TRBJ2-1,few,.,TRBV6-2/TRBV6-3,TGTGCCAGCAGTTACTCTATCGGGTTGTATCGTGAGCAGTTCTTC,CASSYSIGLYREQFF
TRBJ1-2,many,.,TRBV7-2,TGTGCCAGCACCCTCGAGGGGCGCAAATTGTATGGCTACACCTTC,CASTLEGRKLYGYTF
TRBJ2-7,many,.,TRBV14,TGTGCCAGCAGCCAGGGATTCTACGAGCAGTACTTC,CASSQGFYEQYF
TRBJ1-1,.,.,TRBV4-2,TGTGCCAGCAGCCTCTCCTGGACAGCGAACACTGAAGCTTTCTTT,CASSLSWTANTEAFF
TRBJ2-7,.,.,TRBV2,TGTGCCAGCATAGGCGTCCGGACCTCATCGGACGAGCAGTACTTC,CASIGVRTSSDEQYF
TRBJ2-1,.,.,TRBV27,TGTGCCAGCAGTTTATCGCGGGAAAATGAGCAGTTCTTC,CASSLSRENEQFF
TRBJ2-1,few,TRBD2,TRBV28,TGTGCCAGTAAGCTAGCGGGAGTTAGCTCCTACAATGAGCAGTTCTTC,CASKLAGVSSYNEQFF
TRBJ2-1,few,.,TRBV5-1,TGCGCCAGCAGGTCACAAGGGGGACAAAGAAGTAGTGAGCAGTTCTTC,CASRSQGGQRSSEQFF
TRBJ2-7,.,TRBD1,TRBV20-1,TGCAGTGCTAGAGGGGGACAGACGCCCTCCTACGAGCAGTACTTC,CSARGGQTPSYEQYF
TRBJ2-7,few,.,TRBV28,TGTGCCAGCAGTTTGAGCGGAAGACAGCCTTCCTACGAGCAGTACTTC,CASSLSGRQPSYEQYF
TRBJ1-1,few,TRBD1,TRBV6-1,TGTGCCAGCAGGAAAGCGGGACAGGGGAACACTGAAGCTTTCTTT,CASRKAGQGNTEAFF
TRBJ2-7,.,.,TRBV28,TGTGCCAGCATGGCGGGCAGTTCCTACGAGCAGTACTTC,CASMAGSSYEQYF
TRBJ2-5,.,.,TRBV4-3,TGCGCCAGCAGCCAAGAAAGGGGCCCCGGCAACCGAGAGACCCAGTACTTC,CASSQERGPGNRETQYF
TRBJ2-1,.,TRBD2,TRBV2,TGTGCCAGCAGCGGACTAGCGGGAGGGTCGGCCTACAATGAGCAGTTCTTC,CASSGLAGGSAYNEQFF
TRBJ2-3,.,.,TRBV15,TGTGCCACCAGCAGAGATTTGCGGGGAGAAGATGTGGAGACAGATACGCAGTATTTT,CATSRDLRGEDVETDTQYF
TRBJ2-5,many,.,TRBV18,TGTGCCAGCTCACCACCTGGCTTCCTCCAAGAGACCCAGTACTTC,CASSPPGFLQETQYF
TRBJ2-2,.,TRBD2,TRBV10-3,TGTGCCATCACCACTCGGGAGGACTCGAACACCGGGGAGCTGATTTTT,CAITTREDSNTGELIF
TRBJ1-5,.,.,TRBV28,TGTGCCAGCAGTTTAGAGGGGAGTCAGCCCCAGCATTTT,CASSLEGSQPQHF
TRBJ2-1,.,TRBD2,TRBV7-6,TGTGCCAGCAGCTTAGCTCCCGGGACTACCCTCAATGAGCAGTTCTTC,CASSLAPGTTLNEQFF
TRBJ2-5,.,.,TRBV28,TGTGCCAGCCTCCCAGAAAGGGGAGGGGGAGAGACCCAGTACTTC,CASLPERGGGETQYF
TRBJ2-1,few,TRBD2,TRBV27,TGTGCCAGCAGGAGAAAGCGGGAGTTCAATGAGCAGTTCTTC,CASRRKREFNEQFF
TRBJ2-7,few,TRBD1,TRBV20-1,TGCAGTGCTAGAGCTTCCCCCGGGACAGCCTACGAGCAGTACTTC,CSARASPGTAYEQYF
TRBJ1-3,.,.,TRBV6-5,TGTGCCAGCAGTTACTCTGGGCAGCTAGGAAACACCATATATTTT,CASSYSGQLGNTIYF